This T cell receptor (beta chain) comes out of a study of blood T cell repertoires in COVID-19. Either two negative PCRs, clearance, or symptom resolution qualified Cohort 3 donors as recovered. Looked up from germline, CDR1 is MNHNS and CDR2 is SASEGT. The V end was cut by 2 bases, the J end by 1 base, with 9 bases between. This CDR3 comprises 14 residues. Clones were read by immunoSEQ multiplex PCR, and TCRdb kept only the in-frame ones, dropping some. The sample includes roughly 400,000 clones, more than 75% of them seen just once. The specimen was PBMCs or T cells enriched from blood (not recorded which). The chain combines TRBV6-1 with TRBJ2-7; TRBD2 might be the D (6 bases). The TCR sequence derives from a woman between 45 and 60 years old who had recovered from COVID-19. CDR3 region: CASSEQGGSYEQYF. Here the CDR3 DNA reads TGTGCCAGCAGTGAACAGGGAGGATCCTACGAGCAGTACTTC.